The rows below give T cell receptor beta chains drawn from one sample of a study of T-cell reconstitution after alpha-beta-depleted transplantation in children. TCRdb called the PCR reads again in MiXCR, with one record for every CDR3 protein. The table records about a million distinct CDR3 sequences, roughly 31% of them present only once. The sequenced sample was PBMCs, mostly from graft donor cells, obtained 360 days after TCRalphabeta/CD19-depleted stem cell transplant. Receptor source: a boy under two years old who had a stem cell transplant for SCID, so the T cells may come from the graft donor. The CDR3 runs from the conserved cysteine through the conserved F or W. The D gene is left open where the match is weak. Size is omitted from some rows. Given values are once, few, many or a class for expanded clones.

d_call: -; j_call: TRBJ2-1; v_call: TRBV6-1; clone_size: once; cdr3_aa: CASSRDMGFYNEQFF; cdr3_nt: TGTGCCAGCAGCCGGGACATGGGGTTTTACAATGAGCAGTTCTTC
d_call: -; j_call: TRBJ2-3; v_call: TRBV28; clone_size: few; cdr3_aa: CASSLGGRYTDTQYF; cdr3_nt: TGTGCCAGCAGTTTAGGGGGCAGGTACACAGATACGCAGTATTTT
d_call: -; j_call: TRBJ2-2; v_call: TRBV10-3; clone_size: medium-sized; cdr3_aa: CAISGLGQYTGELFF; cdr3_nt: TGTGCCATCAGTGGACTGGGTCAGTACACCGGGGAGCTGTTTTTT
d_call: -; j_call: TRBJ2-1; v_call: TRBV4-2; clone_size: -; cdr3_aa: CASSPGPRNEQFF; cdr3_nt: TGTGCCAGCAGCCCGGGACCACGCAATGAGCAGTTCTTC
d_call: -; j_call: TRBJ1-1; v_call: TRBV28; clone_size: -; cdr3_aa: CASSLAGTVTEAFF; cdr3_nt: TGTGCCAGCAGTCTTGCAGGGACGGTCACTGAAGCTTTCTTT
d_call: -; j_call: TRBJ2-1; v_call: TRBV30; clone_size: -; cdr3_aa: CAWSPPPGYNEQFF; cdr3_nt: TGTGCCTGGAGCCCCCCCCCGGGGTACAATGAGCAGTTCTTC
d_call: -; j_call: TRBJ2-3; v_call: TRBV29-1; clone_size: few; cdr3_aa: CSVGPTDTQYF; cdr3_nt: TGCAGCGTTGGGCCCACAGATACGCAGTATTTT
d_call: -; j_call: TRBJ2-7; v_call: TRBV6-5; clone_size: -; cdr3_aa: CASSYGQLLTYEQYF; cdr3_nt: TGTGCCAGCAGTTATGGGCAGCTTCTTACCTACGAGCAGTACTTC
d_call: -; j_call: TRBJ2-7; v_call: TRBV2; clone_size: few; cdr3_aa: CASRYTPIPYEQYF; cdr3_nt: TGTGCCAGCAGGTATACCCCAATCCCTTACGAGCAGTACTTC
d_call: TRBD1; j_call: TRBJ1-6; v_call: TRBV5-1; clone_size: few; cdr3_aa: CASTPGGRNSPLHF; cdr3_nt: TGCGCCAGCACTCCAGGGGGTAGAAATTCACCCCTCCACTTT
d_call: -; j_call: TRBJ2-5; v_call: TRBV12-3/TRBV12-4; clone_size: -; cdr3_aa: CASSKLVGVQETQYF; cdr3_nt: TGTGCCAGCAGTAAGTTGGTCGGCGTCCAAGAGACCCAGTACTTC
d_call: TRBD1; j_call: TRBJ2-7; v_call: TRBV28; clone_size: -; cdr3_aa: CASRQGTTSYEQYF; cdr3_nt: TGTGCCAGCAGACAGGGGACAACCTCCTACGAGCAGTACTTC
d_call: -; j_call: TRBJ1-1; v_call: TRBV3-1; clone_size: few; cdr3_aa: CASSASGTSWNTEAFF; cdr3_nt: TGTGCCAGCAGCGCATCCGGGACATCTTGGAACACTGAAGCTTTCTTT
d_call: -; j_call: TRBJ1-6; v_call: TRBV28; clone_size: few; cdr3_aa: CASSFRVGRDSPLHF; cdr3_nt: TGTGCCAGCAGTTTCCGGGTAGGGCGGGATTCACCCCTCCACTTT
d_call: -; j_call: TRBJ1-3; v_call: TRBV20-1; clone_size: -; cdr3_aa: CSAKAGSGNTIYF; cdr3_nt: TGCAGTGCTAAGGCAGGGTCTGGAAACACCATATATTTT
d_call: -; j_call: TRBJ2-7; v_call: TRBV10-3; clone_size: -; cdr3_aa: CAISGNRVVIDEQYF; cdr3_nt: TGTGCCATCAGTGGAAACAGGGTTGTGATCGACGAGCAGTACTTC
d_call: -; j_call: TRBJ2-3; v_call: TRBV4-1; clone_size: -; cdr3_aa: CASSHYYYPHPTQYF; cdr3_nt: TGCGCCAGCAGCCACTACTATTACCCTCACCCTACGCAGTATTTT
d_call: TRBD2; j_call: TRBJ2-1; v_call: TRBV24-1; clone_size: -; cdr3_aa: CATSDHFASGNYNEQFF; cdr3_nt: TGTGCCACCAGTGACCACTTCGCTAGCGGGAACTACAATGAGCAGTTCTTC
d_call: -; j_call: TRBJ1-4; v_call: TRBV12-3/TRBV12-4; clone_size: -; cdr3_aa: CASSPPLTGGPSEKLFF; cdr3_nt: TGTGCCAGCAGTCCCCCTTTGACAGGAGGCCCCAGTGAAAAACTGTTTTTT
d_call: -; j_call: TRBJ1-2; v_call: TRBV7-2; clone_size: -; cdr3_aa: CASRATWGRDYGYTF; cdr3_nt: TGTGCCAGCAGGGCCACCTGGGGGCGGGACTATGGCTACACCTTC
d_call: -; j_call: TRBJ2-2; v_call: TRBV5-1; clone_size: many; cdr3_aa: CASSPPGRTNTGELFF; cdr3_nt: TGCGCCAGCAGCCCCCCTGGCAGGACGAACACCGGGGAGCTGTTTTTT
d_call: TRBD1; j_call: TRBJ2-6; v_call: TRBV19; clone_size: -; cdr3_aa: CASSARTGNGANVLTF; cdr3_nt: TGTGCCAGTAGTGCAAGGACAGGGAATGGGGCCAACGTCCTGACTTTC
d_call: TRBD1; j_call: TRBJ1-6; v_call: TRBV27; clone_size: -; cdr3_aa: CASSFLDRAHSLHF; cdr3_nt: TGTGCCAGCAGTTTCCTGGACAGGGCCCATTCCCTCCACTTT
d_call: TRBD1; j_call: TRBJ1-1; v_call: TRBV29-1; clone_size: -; cdr3_aa: CSVTGLRSDTEAFF; cdr3_nt: TGCAGCGTGACAGGGCTACGGTCGGACACTGAAGCTTTCTTT
d_call: -; j_call: TRBJ1-1; v_call: TRBV7-9; clone_size: -; cdr3_aa: CAILMNTEAFF; cdr3_nt: TGTGCGATCCTCATGAACACTGAAGCTTTCTTT
d_call: TRBD1; j_call: TRBJ2-2; v_call: TRBV5-1; clone_size: -; cdr3_aa: CASRQGLSGGELFF; cdr3_nt: TGCGCCAGCAGACAGGGGTTGAGTGGCGGGGAGCTGTTTTTT
d_call: TRBD1; j_call: TRBJ2-1; v_call: TRBV12-3/TRBV12-4; clone_size: -; cdr3_aa: CASRRDRKHYNEQFF; cdr3_nt: TGTGCCAGCAGGAGGGACAGGAAGCACTACAATGAGCAGTTCTTC
d_call: -; j_call: TRBJ1-1; v_call: TRBV5-1; clone_size: -; cdr3_aa: CASLLREGTEAFF; cdr3_nt: TGCGCCAGCCTTCTGAGGGAGGGAACTGAAGCTTTCTTT
d_call: -; j_call: TRBJ2-1; v_call: TRBV12-3/TRBV12-4; clone_size: many; cdr3_aa: CASSQSNEQFF; cdr3_nt: TGTGCCAGCAGTCAAAGCAATGAGCAGTTCTTC
d_call: -; j_call: TRBJ1-1; v_call: TRBV29-1; clone_size: few; cdr3_aa: CSVEGWDNTEAFF; cdr3_nt: TGCAGCGTTGAAGGATGGGATAACACTGAAGCTTTCTTT
d_call: -; j_call: TRBJ1-5; v_call: TRBV3-1; clone_size: -; cdr3_aa: CASSQGYEGIQPQHF; cdr3_nt: TGTGCCAGCAGCCAAGGCTACGAGGGGATTCAGCCCCAGCATTTT
d_call: -; j_call: TRBJ2-7; v_call: TRBV15; clone_size: many; cdr3_aa: CATSRGAGQGVYEQYF; cdr3_nt: TGTGCCACCAGCAGAGGGGCAGGGCAGGGAGTTTACGAGCAGTACTTC
d_call: TRBD1; j_call: TRBJ2-7; v_call: TRBV12-3/TRBV12-4; clone_size: few; cdr3_aa: CASSVRRGISYEQYF; cdr3_nt: TGTGCCAGCAGTGTGCGCAGGGGGATCTCCTACGAGCAGTACTTC
d_call: TRBD2; j_call: TRBJ2-3; v_call: TRBV18; clone_size: few; cdr3_aa: CASSPTGGGDTQYF; cdr3_nt: TGTGCCAGCTCACCGACGGGGGGTGGAGATACGCAGTATTTT
d_call: -; j_call: TRBJ2-3; v_call: TRBV10-3; clone_size: -; cdr3_aa: CAISWTLSTDTQYF; cdr3_nt: TGTGCCATCAGTTGGACACTTAGCACAGATACGCAGTATTTT
d_call: -; j_call: TRBJ2-7; v_call: TRBV6-5; clone_size: -; cdr3_aa: CASSLDGGTGNSYEQYF; cdr3_nt: TGTGCCAGCAGTCTCGACGGGGGAACGGGGAATTCCTACGAGCAGTACTTC
d_call: -; j_call: TRBJ2-3; v_call: TRBV20-1; clone_size: -; cdr3_aa: CSARDRLGAGTDTQYF; cdr3_nt: TGCAGTGCTAGAGATCGTCTGGGGGCAGGCACAGATACGCAGTATTTT
d_call: TRBD2; j_call: TRBJ2-1; v_call: TRBV27; clone_size: -; cdr3_aa: CASSSYGAGGGAVNEQFF; cdr3_nt: TGTGCCAGCAGTTCTTATGGGGCCGGCGGGGGGGCCGTCAATGAGCAGTTCTTC
d_call: -; j_call: TRBJ2-5; v_call: TRBV4-2; clone_size: -; cdr3_aa: CASSQEIKETQYF; cdr3_nt: TGTGCCAGCAGCCAAGAAATCAAGGAGACCCAGTACTTC
d_call: -; j_call: TRBJ2-5; v_call: TRBV5-4; clone_size: -; cdr3_aa: CASSLARVQETQYF; cdr3_nt: TGTGCCAGCAGCTTGGCCAGGGTCCAAGAGACCCAGTACTTC
d_call: -; j_call: TRBJ2-2; v_call: TRBV2; clone_size: -; cdr3_aa: CASNWVFQGTNTGELFF; cdr3_nt: TGTGCCAGCAATTGGGTCTTTCAGGGAACGAACACCGGGGAGCTGTTTTTT
d_call: TRBD2; j_call: TRBJ2-7; v_call: TRBV7-2; clone_size: -; cdr3_aa: CASSSQGLAGGLYEQYF; cdr3_nt: TGTGCCAGCAGCTCACAGGGACTAGCGGGGGGTCTCTACGAGCAGTACTTC
d_call: TRBD1; j_call: TRBJ2-7; v_call: TRBV10-3; clone_size: few; cdr3_aa: CAISEFDRGVDEQYF; cdr3_nt: TGTGCCATCAGTGAGTTTGACAGGGGAGTCGACGAGCAGTACTTC
d_call: -; j_call: TRBJ2-5; v_call: TRBV5-6; clone_size: -; cdr3_aa: CASSFRDAQETQYF; cdr3_nt: TGTGCCAGCAGCTTCCGGGACGCTCAAGAGACCCAGTACTTC
d_call: -; j_call: TRBJ2-3; v_call: TRBV27; clone_size: -; cdr3_aa: CASTPGRFTDTQYF; cdr3_nt: TGTGCCAGCACCCCGGGACGGTTCACAGATACGCAGTATTTT
d_call: -; j_call: TRBJ1-2; v_call: TRBV20-1; clone_size: -; cdr3_aa: CSASPWPNYGYTF; cdr3_nt: TGCAGTGCTAGCCCCTGGCCTAACTATGGCTACACCTTC
d_call: -; j_call: TRBJ2-3; v_call: TRBV29-1; clone_size: -; cdr3_aa: CSVEREPTDTQYF; cdr3_nt: TGCAGCGTTGAGAGGGAACCCACAGATACGCAGTATTTT